Shown below are 23 T cell receptor beta chains from a single sample sequenced in a study of blood T cell repertoires in COVID-19. Sequencing used immunoSEQ multiplex PCR; TCRdb keeps in-frame clones, though not all of them. The sample records under 85,000 clones, roughly 73% being singletons. The material sequenced was peripheral blood. The receptors derive from a human donor in a cohort sampled during active COVID-19.

The chain is built from TRBV5-1 and TRBJ2-7; a weak D match, TRBD1 (6 bases). The CDR3 is 15 residues long. Germline lookup yields CDR1 SGHRS and CDR2 YFSETQ. V was cut by 5 bases and J by 2 bases, with 17 bases left in between. This CDR3 is CASRKAGTRAYEQYF. Written as DNA, the CDR3 is TGCGCCAGCAGGAAAGCCGGGACACGGGCCTACGAGCAGTACTTC.

This chain connects TRBV6-6 to TRBJ2-1; 7 bases agree with TRBD2. J was trimmed by 4 bases and V by 7 bases; bases with no gene match: 10. The CDR3 has 15 residues. CDR1 MNHNY and CDR2 SVGAGI come from the germline V gene (reference sequence). The CDR3 DNA reads TGTGCCAGCACCCCCCGGCTAGCGGAATACAATGAGCAGTTCTTC. Its protein product is CASTPRLAEYNEQFF.

The chain has TRBV5-1 and TRBJ1-4; 8 positions agree with TRBD1. With V trimmed by 4 bases and J by 4 bases, 9 bases remained unmatched. Germline V lookup: CDR1 SGHRS, CDR2 YFSETQ. This CDR3 has 16 residues. CDR3 residues: CASSPHPGQDNEKLFF. The DNA for the CDR3 is TGCGCCAGCAGCCCTCACCCGGGACAGGATAATGAAAAACTGTTTTTT.

The chain recombines TRBV4-1 with TRBJ1-4; the match to TRBD1 covers 7 bases. Trimming removed 3 bases from V and 7 bases from J; junction bases left unmatched: 14. Germline V gives CDR1 MGHRA, CDR2 YSYEKL. The CDR3 is 17 amino acids. CDR3 nucleotides: TGCGCCAGCAGCCAGCGTCGGACGGGACAGTCGACTGAAAAACTGTTTTTT. It specifies CASSQRRTGQSTEKLFF.

This clone was observed a handful of times. The rearrangement joins TRBV7-2 to TRBJ1-5; D not certain. V was cut by 1 base and J by 5 bases, with 9 bases left in between. The germline CDR1 and CDR2 sequences are SGHTA and FQGNSA. The CDR3 is 14 residues long. DNA of the CDR3: TGTGCCAGCAGCTTAGAAGGAGGACATCAGCCCCAGCATTTT. This translates into CASSLEGGHQPQHF.

This chain joins TRBV25-1 and TRBJ2-5, with 8 bases that match TRBD2. Germline V CDR1 and CDR2: MGHDK, SYGVNS. The CDR3 is made up of 15 amino acids. V gave up 2 bases and J gave up 4 bases; unmatched junction bases: 6. CDR3: CASSETPSGGETQYF. In nucleotides, the CDR3 is TGTGCCAGCAGTGAAACCCCCAGCGGGGGAGAGACCCAGTACTTC.

This clone was detected only a few times. The V and J genes are TRBV2 and TRBJ1-3; D ambiguous. Germline V gene sequence: CDR1 SNHLY, CDR2 FYNNEI. The CDR3 runs 12 residues. V was pared by 6 bases and J by 3 bases, with 6 bases between. The CDR3 protein is CASRSRGNTIYF. The CDR3 bases are TGTGCCAGCAGGTCCCGTGGAAACACCATATATTTT.

This clone was observed a handful of times. V and J are TRBV29-1 and TRBJ2-1; 8 positions match TRBD1. The germline CDR1 and CDR2 sequences are SQVTM and ANQGSEA. The CDR3 extends over 13 amino acids. V was clipped by 6 bases and J by 8 bases; unmatched bases: 9. CDR3 DNA sequence: TGCAGCGTCCGACAGGGGAGCAGGCATGAGCAGTTCTTC. This sequence encodes CSVRQGSRHEQFF.

V is TRBV11-2 and J is TRBJ1-1; D is unclear. Germline values: CDR1 SGHAT, CDR2 FQNNGV. The CDR3 contains 15 residues. The ends were cut back, 3 bases at V and 0 bases at J, with 11 bases in the middle. Here the CDR3 DNA reads TGTGCCAGCAGCTTGAATGCAGGCATGAACACTGAAGCTTTCTTT. It encodes CASSLNAGMNTEAFF.

The gene calls are TRBV25-1 and TRBJ2-3; 8 bases agree with TRBD2. V shed 5 bases, J shed 2 bases, and the junction held 9 bases outside the gene matches. The CDR3 spans 16 residues. The germline V gene encodes CDR1 MGHDK and CDR2 SYGVNS. DNA of the CDR3: TGTGCCAGCAGTCCCGCGGGGGGCACGATCACAGATACGCAGTATTTT. Translation: CASSPAGGTITDTQYF.

The chain couples TRBV27 to TRBJ2-3, with unresolved D. V was trimmed by 6 bases and J by 1 base, leaving 20 bases between them. The CDR3 runs to 17 residues. The germline CDR1 and CDR2 sequences are MNHEY and SMNVEV (reference sequence). DNA of the CDR3: TGTGCCAGCAGGGCCCCTCCTGGCCTGGCGGGCACAGATACGCAGTATTTT. This translates into CASRAPPGLAGTDTQYF.

The V call is TRBV6-1, the J call TRBJ2-4; the match to TRBD1 covers 9 bases. CDR1 is MNHNS and CDR2 is SASEGT in the germline V gene. The CDR3 loop spans 15 amino acids. J lost 8 bases, V lost 3 bases, and 8 bases had no gene match. The CDR3 here is CASSEGDRVVYIQYF. The CDR3 nucleotides read TGTGCCAGCAGTGAGGGGGACAGGGTAGTTTACATTCAGTACTTC.

Concerning this clone itself: It is unclear where the CDR3 begins or ends on the DNA, so no DNA is shown, and the CDR3 is as TCRdb lists it. This chain connects TRBV12-1 to TRBJ2-3; TRBD2, the table's D call, lacks a check against the DNA. TRBV12-1 is given as a pseudogene. The CDR3 numbers 16 amino acids, ends counted. The CDR3 region is CASSFAGGAGTDTQYF.

The V and J genes are TRBV5-1 and TRBJ1-2; 8 nucleotides agree with TRBD1. Trimming cost V 4 bases and J 3 bases; bases outside gene matches: 8. The germline V gene has CDR1 SGHRS and CDR2 YFSETQ. This CDR3 contains 15 residues. The CDR3 DNA is TGCGCCAGCAGCCAAGACAGGGGTCGACACTATGGCTACACCTTC. Its translation is CASSQDRGRHYGYTF. Full variable domain (missing parts from reference TRBV5-1 and TRBJ1-2): KAGVTQTPRYLIKTRGQQVTLSCSPISGHRSVSWYQQTPGQGLQFLFEYFSETQRNKGNFPGRFSGRQFSNSRSEMNVSTLELGDSALYLCASSQDRGRHYGYTFGSGTRLTVV.

This clone was seen only a few times. The chain carries TRBV6-5 and TRBJ1-3, with D unclear. CDR1 MNHEY and CDR2 SVGAGI come from the germline V gene. V lost 6 bases, J lost 0 bases, and 15 bases lay in between. This CDR3 spans 16 amino acids. The CDR3, as DNA: TGTGCCAGCAGCTACCAGCTGGGCGCCTCTGGAAACACCATATATTTT. Encoded protein: CASSYQLGASGNTIYF.

The CDR3 reads CASSQGGTGYTF. DNA for the CDR3: TGTGCCAGCAGTCAGGGAGGGACTGGCTACACCTTC. This rearrangement joins TRBV11-2 to TRBJ1-2; possibly TRBD1 for D (5 bases). Germline V gene data show CDR1 as SGHAT and CDR2 as FQNNGV. The V gene lost 6 bases and the J gene lost 7 bases, with 12 bases spanning the gap. The CDR3 totals 12 residues.

The V call is TRBV6-5, the J call TRBJ2-5; TRBD1 aligns across 9 bases. The V segment lost 4 bases and the J segment 4 bases; nucleotides outside the gene matches: 4. The CDR3 length is 14 residues. CDR1 is MNHEY, CDR2 SVGAGI, per germline. The CDR3 loop reads CASSSTGGGETQYF. The CDR3 bases are TGTGCCAGCAGTTCGACAGGGGGGGGAGAGACCCAGTACTTC.

The V call is TRBV2, the J call TRBJ2-3; TRBD1 matches at 9 bases. The V segment lost 8 bases and the J segment 4 bases; nucleotides outside the gene matches: 7. This CDR3 is 14 amino acids long. The germline gives CDR1 SNHLY, CDR2 FYNNEI. The CDR3 nucleotides are TGTGCCAGCGGGACAGGGACATCGCCAGATACGCAGTATTTT. It encodes CASGTGTSPDTQYF.

This clone was detected a few times. V and J are TRBV4-1 and TRBJ1-1; D is ambiguous. The CDR3 is 15 residues long. V gave up 4 bases and J gave up 1 base, with 13 bases separating them. CDR1 and CDR2 from the germline V gene are MGHRA and YSYEKL. The CDR3 region has the DNA TGCGCCAGCAGCCGGGAGGAAGCTCGGAACACTGAAGCTTTCTTT. It is translated as CASSREEARNTEAFF.

This clone was counted only a few times. This chain connects TRBV7-9 to TRBJ2-7, with TRBD2 matching over 7 bases. The CDR3 has 14 amino acids. The V and J ends lost 4 bases and 3 bases, in that order; junction bases with no gene match: 6. Germline V CDR1 and CDR2: SEHNR, FQNEAQ (reference sequence). Written as DNA, the CDR3 is TGTGCCAGCAGCTCCCGCGCTAGCGGCTACGAGCAGTACTTC. Translating gives CASSSRASGYEQYF.

This chain's CDR3 is CASSLTGTRLYNEQFF. The CDR3 DNA is TGTGCCAGCAGCCTTACCGGGACACGTCTCTACAATGAGCAGTTCTTC. This rearrangement joins TRBV7-2 to TRBJ2-1; D might be TRBD1 (6 bases). Germline values: CDR1 SGHTA, CDR2 FQGNSA. V was pared by 5 bases and J by 3 bases, with 17 bases between. The CDR3 is made up of 16 amino acids.

The genes are TRBV4-1 and TRBJ2-3, with D tentatively TRBD2 (5 bases). This CDR3 has 14 residues. Germline V gene data show CDR1 as MGHRA and CDR2 as YSYEKL. V lost 2 bases to trimming and J lost 1 base, with 7 bases between them. CDR3 region: CASSQRAGTDTQYF. CDR3 nucleotides: TGCGCCAGCAGCCAAAGAGCGGGCACAGATACGCAGTATTTT.

This clone appeared a single time. The chain combines TRBV19 with TRBJ1-2; D gene uncertain. From germline, CDR1 is LNHDA and CDR2 SQIVND (reference sequence). This CDR3 has 16 amino acids. Trimming removed 3 bases at V and 0 bases at J, with 14 bases between. CDR3 nucleotides: TGTGCCAGTAGTATCGGGCGGGTCGGGGCTAACTATGGCTACACCTTC. Amino acid sequence: CASSIGRVGANYGYTF.